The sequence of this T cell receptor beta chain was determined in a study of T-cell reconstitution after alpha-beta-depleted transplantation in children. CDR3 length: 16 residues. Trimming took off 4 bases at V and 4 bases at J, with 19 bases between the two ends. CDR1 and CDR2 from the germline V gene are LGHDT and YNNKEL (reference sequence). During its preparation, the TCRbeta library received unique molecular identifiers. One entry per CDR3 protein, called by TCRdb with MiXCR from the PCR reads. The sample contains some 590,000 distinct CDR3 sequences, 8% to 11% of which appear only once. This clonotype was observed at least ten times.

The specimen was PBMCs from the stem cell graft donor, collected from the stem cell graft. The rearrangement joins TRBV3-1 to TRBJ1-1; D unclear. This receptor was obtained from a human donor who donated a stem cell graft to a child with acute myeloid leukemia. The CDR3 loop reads CASSRIVGEYGTEAFF. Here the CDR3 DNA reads TGTGCCAGCAGCCGTATCGTCGGGGAGTACGGCACTGAAGCTTTCTTT.